Described below is a single T cell receptor (beta chain) sequence and its context. Germline assignment: CDR1 SGHRS and CDR2 YFSETQ. Trimming cost V 4 bases and J 8 bases; bases outside gene matches: 14. The CDR3 spans 17 residues. The time point is: blood at routine non-recurrence follow-up after resection. The sample is drawn from a study of spatial heterogeneity in lung cancer. MiXCR, run by TCRdb on the 5' RACE reads, gives a single entry per CDR3 protein. The table lists just over 70,000 distinct CDR3 sequences, 8% to 9.5% of them singletons, with 1.9% in the top ten. This rearrangement joins TRBV5-1 to TRBJ2-3; TRBD2 aligns across 12 bases. Sequences were derived from PBMCs, sampled at follow-up. This sequence was found in a female donor with early-stage non-small cell lung cancer. CDR3 loop: CASSPSPSGRGPGTQYF. CDR3 sequence (DNA): TGCGCCAGCAGCCCATCCCCTAGCGGGAGGGGGCCGGGTACGCAGTATTTT.